This T cell receptor beta chain was profiled in a study of tumor-infiltrating lymphocytes in primary liver carcinoma. Co-extraction yielded RNA and DNA from 20-30 mg of unsorted bulk tissue. There are 12 residues in the CDR3. Germline values: CDR1 MNHEY, CDR2 SVGEGT. On this clonotype: The conserved phenylalanine or tryptophan normally closing the CDR3 is absent here, so this likely arose from a read error.

cDNA specific to TCR beta was made from roughly 500 ng of total RNA, with a constant-region primer employed for priming. Three nested multiplex PCR rounds of slightly modified ARM-PCR generated TCR beta libraries. A C-beta reverse primer and TRBV1-TRBV30 forward primers served in each of the first two PCR rounds, at ten to eleven cycles apiece. TCRdb recomputed calls from the multiplex PCR reads with MiXCR, one row per CDR3 protein. The repertoire holds some 180,000 distinct CDR3 sequences, with 70% to 90% as singletons. The chain employs TRBV6-2 or TRBV6-3 and TRBJ1-1, with D perhaps matching TRBD1 (5 bases). Sequences were obtained from tumor tissue from primary liver carcinoma. The origin of this receptor is a man aged 35-49 years with primary liver carcinoma and hepatitis B virus infection. The CDR3 nucleotides are TGTACCAGCGGGACTCGTAACACTGAAGCTTTCTCT. This translates into CTSGTRNTEAFS.